The TCR beta chain described here comes from a study of blood T cell repertoires in COVID-19. This clone showed up just a few times. The repertoire was sequenced with immunoSEQ multiplex PCR; TCRdb's copy has only in-frame clones and lacks some. The data contain fewer than 350,000 clones, roughly 85% of them singletons. The germline V gene encodes CDR1 LGHDT and CDR2 YNNKEL (reference sequence). The CDR3 is 14 residues long. V shed 3 bases, J shed 7 bases, and the junction held 6 bases outside the gene matches. The rearrangement uses TRBV3-1 (or the pseudogene TRBV3-2) and TRBJ2-1; 7 bases are shared with TRBD1. Sequenced input: PBMCs or T cells enriched from blood (not recorded which). The sequence was collected from a woman in her forties or fifties who had recovered from COVID-19. CDR3 nucleotide sequence: TGTGCCAGCAGCCAGCGTCACAGGGGAAATGAGCAGTTCTTC. Protein: CASSQRHRGNEQFF.